One sample yielded the 21 T cell receptor beta chains listed below, sequenced in a study of control samples from healthy donors and cancer patients. Profiling relied on immunoSEQ multiplex PCR, and the TCRdb table lists in-frame clones only, not all of them. The data contain under 300,000 clones, more than 65% of them singletons. The sample consisted of PBMCs. The receptor source for this set is a woman aged 55-69 years with lung cancer.

In its sample, this clone was seen a few times. This sequence joins TRBV5-1 and TRBJ2-5; possibly TRBD1 for D (5 bases). Between the trimmed V and J ends, which lost 4 bases and 1 base, there was a span of 14 bases. The CDR3 covers 15 residues. Looked up from germline, CDR1 is SGHRS and CDR2 is YFSETQ. DNA of the CDR3: TGCGCCAGCAGCCGCCAGGGTGGATTCCAAGAGACCCAGTACTTC. Its protein is CASSRQGGFQETQYF.

The chain carries TRBV28 and TRBJ2-7, with 7 bases fitting TRBD1. Germline lookup yields CDR1 MDHEN and CDR2 SYDVKM. The V segment lost 6 bases and the J segment 0 bases; nucleotides outside the gene matches: 17. The CDR3 totals 18 residues. CDR3 DNA sequence: TGTGCCAGCAGCCCCCTTACAGGGGCGTACTCCTTCTCCTACGAGCAGTACTTC. It translates to CASSPLTGAYSFSYEQYF.

The gene calls are TRBV3-1 (or the pseudogene TRBV3-2) and TRBJ1-1, with D unclear. The germline CDR1 and CDR2 sequences are LGHDT and YNNKEL (reference sequence). Deletions cut 4 bases from V and 5 bases from J, with 11 bases between. The CDR3 runs 13 residues. The CDR3 sequence: CASSLEVGTEAFF. CDR3 bases: TGTGCCAGCAGCCTTGAGGTGGGTACTGAAGCTTTCTTT.

In its sample, this clone was seen once. The chain combines TRBV18 with TRBJ2-3; maybe TRBD2 (5 bases). Germline loops: CDR1 KGHSH, CDR2 LQKENI. Deletions cut 6 bases from V and 6 bases from J, with 13 bases between. The CDR3 consists of 13 residues. This CDR3 reads CASSRRVADTQYF. CDR3 sequence (DNA): TGTGCCAGCTCGCGGCGGGTAGCGGATACGCAGTATTTT.

This clone has ten or more counts. DNA for the CDR3: TGTGCCAGCAGCTTAATTCAGGACGGGCAGTTCTTC. It is translated as CASSLIQDGQFF. This sequence joins TRBV11-2 and TRBJ2-1; unclear D gene. Looked up from germline, CDR1 is SGHAT and CDR2 is FQNNGV. The CDR3 is made up of 12 amino acids. V dropped 2 bases and J dropped 12 bases, with 11 bases sitting between them.

The V and J genes are TRBV2 and TRBJ1-2; weak D call: TRBD1 (6 bases). Trimming removed 6 bases from V and 8 bases from J, with 19 bases in between. The CDR3 covers 14 residues. The germline V gene encodes CDR1 SNHLY and CDR2 FYNNEI. CDR3 residues: CASSIQGTGGGYTF. The CDR3 DNA follows: TGTGCCAGCAGCATACAGGGAACTGGGGGCGGCTACACCTTC.

To note about this clone: Other nucleotide sequences in the sample specify the same CDR3. The chain is built from TRBV2 and TRBJ2-5; D is unclear. This CDR3 region has 14 residues. In germline, CDR1 is SNHLY, CDR2 FYNNEI. Trimming took off 2 bases at V and 2 bases at J, with 9 bases between the two ends. The CDR3 spells CASSELVGQETQYF. CDR3 in DNA: TGTGCCAGCAGTGAACTGGTCGGACAAGAGACCCAGTACTTC.

The CDR3 loop is CASSAWTGRSKETQYF. The CDR3 DNA follows: TGTGCCAGCAGTGCCTGGACAGGGCGTTCCAAGGAGACCCAGTACTTC. V and J are TRBV25-1 and TRBJ2-5; the match to TRBD1 covers 8 bases. The CDR3 contains 16 residues. V shed 4 bases, J shed 5 bases, and the junction held 12 bases outside the gene matches. The germline gives CDR1 MGHDK, CDR2 SYGVNS.

The chain combines TRBV10-1 with TRBJ2-7, with 8 bases that match TRBD2. The germline V gene has CDR1 WNHNN and CDR2 SYGVQD (reference sequence). The CDR3 is 13 residues long. V shed 10 bases and J 6 bases; nucleotides not matched to a gene: 11. The CDR3 nucleotides are TGCGCCACCACCTCGGGACTAGAGGGCGAGCAGTACTTC. It codes for CATTSGLEGEQYF.

V is TRBV6-1 and J is TRBJ2-2; 9 bases fit TRBD1. The CDR3 sequence is 15 residues long. Germline V gene lookup returns CDR1 MNHNS and CDR2 SASEGT. Trimming at V came to 2 bases and at J to 3 bases, leaving 1 base not matched to a gene. CDR3 nucleotide sequence: TGTGCCAGCAGTGAAAGACAGGGGGACACCGGGGAGCTGTTTTTT. This codes for CASSERQGDTGELFF.

The chain carries TRBV10-2 and TRBJ2-7, with a tentative D call TRBD1 (6 bases). This CDR3 contains 13 residues. V lost 6 bases, J lost 3 bases, and 12 bases lay in between. CDR1 and CDR2 (germline): WSHSY, SAAADI. CDR3 loop: CASRDTGLYEQYF. CDR3 nucleotides: TGCGCCAGCAGGGATACAGGGCTCTACGAGCAGTACTTC.

This chain uses TRBV28 with TRBJ1-2; D not resolved. CDR1 MDHEN and CDR2 SYDVKM come from the germline V gene. The germline V and J ends were trimmed by 3 bases and 6 bases, with 11 bases remaining between them. The CDR3 is made up of 13 amino acids. The CDR3 spells CASSLAGEDGYTF. In DNA form, the CDR3 reads TGTGCCAGCAGTTTGGCCGGGGAAGATGGCTACACCTTC.

The table lists this clone with a few counts. The rearrangement links TRBV5-6 to TRBJ1-2; D perhaps matches TRBD1 (5 bases). CDR1 SGHDT and CDR2 YYEEEE come from the germline V gene. CDR3 size: 15 residues. Trimming removed 1 base at V and 3 bases at J, with 13 bases between. The CDR3 reads CASSLWDLKDYGYTF. The CDR3 DNA reads as TGTGCCAGCAGCTTGTGGGACCTAAAGGACTATGGCTACACCTTC.

The rearrangement links TRBV7-2 to TRBJ2-4; 7 nucleotides match TRBD2. CDR1 is SGHTA, CDR2 FQGNSA, per germline. The trim removed 4 bases at V and 7 bases at J, leaving 4 bases unmatched. This CDR3 contains 13 residues. This CDR3 reads CASSSRLANIQYF. CDR3 DNA: TGTGCCAGCAGCTCCCGACTAGCCAACATTCAGTACTTC.

This clone came up many times. Different DNA sequences within this sample yield the same CDR3. The chain has TRBV7-3 and TRBJ2-2; 10 nucleotides agree with TRBD2. Germline V gene sequence: CDR1 SGHTA, CDR2 FQGTGA. J lost 1 base, V lost 4 bases, and 3 bases had no gene match. The CDR3 is 16 residues long. CDR3 DNA: TGTGCCAGCAGCTCTCCTAGCGGGGGGAACACCGGGGAGCTGTTTTTT. Translated, it gives CASSSPSGGNTGELFF.

The rearrangement uses TRBV2 and TRBJ1-2; 9 nucleotides match TRBD1. Trimming took 6 bases from V and 5 from J; bases not matched to a gene: 10. The CDR3 spans 15 residues. Per the germline V gene, CDR1 is SNHLY and CDR2 is FYNNEI. Here the CDR3 reads CASSLVTTGGYGYTF. The CDR3 nucleotides read TGTGCCAGCAGCCTCGTTACGACAGGGGGTTATGGCTACACCTTC.

This sequence joins TRBV12-3 or TRBV12-4 and TRBJ1-1; D gene ambiguous. CDR3 length equals 13 residues. Trimming cost V 1 base and J 6 bases, with 9 bases left between them. DNA of the CDR3: TGTGCCAGCAGTTTAGATGGCGTCTCTGAAGCTTTCTTT. Its protein is CASSLDGVSEAFF.

For the CDR3, the DNA is TGTGCCAGCAGCCAAACGACAGGGCTCAATGAAAAACTGTTTTTT. Protein: CASSQTTGLNEKLFF. This rearrangement joins TRBV16 to TRBJ1-4; TRBD1 matches 7 bases. Per germline, CDR1 KGHSY and CDR2 FQNENV. Trimming cost V 2 bases and J 5 bases; bases outside gene matches: 5. This CDR3 spans 15 amino acids. Looking up the rest from reference TRBV16 and TRBJ1-4 gives the full variable domain: GEEVAQTPKHLVRGEGQKAKLYCAPIKGHSYVFWYQQVLKNEFKFLISFQNENVFDETGMPKERFSAKCLPNSPCSLEIQATKLEDSAVYFCASSQTTGLNEKLFFGSGTQLSVL.

The chain links TRBV11-3 to TRBJ2-3; 10 nucleotides line up with TRBD2. The CDR3 loop spans 14 amino acids. J lost 4 bases, V lost 6 bases, and 4 bases had no gene match. Per germline, CDR1 SGHNT and CDR2 YENEEA. Written as DNA, the CDR3 is TGTGCCAGCAGTCCCGGGACTAGCGCAGATACGCAGTATTTT. Residues: CASSPGTSADTQYF.

The chain employs TRBV6-5 and TRBJ1-2; TRBD1 might be the D (5 bases). CDR3 length: 14 amino acids. Trimming cost V 4 bases and J 0 bases, with 9 bases left between them. Per germline, CDR1 MNHEY and CDR2 SVGAGI. This CDR3 is CASSWDGSNYGYTF. The CDR3 DNA is TGTGCCAGCAGTTGGGACGGATCTAACTATGGCTACACCTTC.

The chain couples TRBV2 to TRBJ2-7; TRBD1 matches at 9 bases. The germline CDR1 and CDR2 sequences are SNHLY and FYNNEI. J was trimmed by 3 bases and V by 6 bases; bases with no gene match: 6. The CDR3 has 14 amino acids. CDR3 protein: CASRATGGLYEQYF. CDR3 in DNA: TGTGCCAGCAGAGCGACAGGGGGTCTCTACGAGCAGTACTTC.